Listed here is a single T cell receptor (beta chain). The data were taken from a study of blood T cell repertoires in COVID-19. On the study more broadly: Both acute and convalescent COVID-19 samples were obtained from the United States, Italy and Spain. PBMCs, B-cell-depleted T cells, or T cells provided the cDNA or gDNA that made up the material.

V shed 6 bases, J shed 5 bases, and the junction held 4 bases outside the gene matches. The CDR3 is 13 residues long. As processed by the authors: Using reference gene primer amplification, nucleated cell counts were estimated. The protocol was immunoSEQ multiplex PCR, while the TCRdb copy is restricted to in-frame clones and leaves out a portion. That table is the source of V, J and clone size, and D and trimming were worked out from the DNA. The sample lists about 200,000 clones, less than 85% occurring once. This TCR was recovered from a woman in her 70s with acute or convalescent COVID-19. The rearrangement links TRBV12-3 or TRBV12-4 to TRBJ2-1; 7 positions match TRBD2. Sequenced input: peripheral blood. The CDR3 DNA reads TGTGCCAGCAGCCGGACTAGTAACAATGAGCAGTTCTTC. Translated: CASSRTSNNEQFF.